The text below deals with one T cell receptor beta chain. The data were obtained in a study of blood T cell repertoires in COVID-19. Some clones are missing from TCRdb's copy, which holds only in-frame ones; the method was immunoSEQ multiplex PCR. Among 100,000 to 150,000 clones listed, more than 80% were seen once. The germline V gene has CDR1 SGHTS and CDR2 YDEGEE. The CDR3 covers 17 residues. The V gene end was trimmed by 0 bases and the J gene end by 4 bases; junction bases not matched to a gene: 9. While infection was still active, Seattle patients were enrolled and then followed longitudinally. This TCR derives from a woman older than 75 with COVID-19, enrolled during active disease. Source material: peripheral blood. This chain uses TRBV5-8 with TRBJ2-5; 10 bases fit TRBD2. CDR3 DNA: TGTGCCAGCAGCTTGGCTAGCGGGAGATCTTTTCTAGAGACCCAGTACTTC. Protein sequence: CASSLASGRSFLETQYF.